A single sample gave rise to the 2 T cell receptor beta chains below, sequenced in a study of persistence of HIV-infected CD4 T cells. These receptors lack a known antigen. Cells were stimulated with overlapping HIV-1 Gag 15-mer peptides. CD40L-negative CD69-negative CD45RO-high memory CD4+ T cells were sorted as populations depleted of antigen-responding cells. The libraries were made with immunoSEQ version 4 in survey mode. Assay used: immunoSEQ multiplex PCR; TCRdb lists only in-frame clones, some missing. The table lists about 40,000 clones, approximately 80% of them singletons. This material consisted of CD4+ T cells sorted from PBMCs after roughly 18-hour stimulation, taken from a patient who received antiretroviral therapy. All receptors derive from an adult man with HIV who was CMV-seropositive.

The chain combines TRBV4-2 with TRBJ1-2, with TRBD1 matching 9 bases. Germline V gene data show CDR1 as LGHNA and CDR2 as YNFKEQ. V was clipped by 1 base and J by 8 bases; unmatched bases: 5. There are 14 residues in the CDR3. The CDR3 bases are TGTGCCAGCAGCCAAGTGGGACAGGGAGGAGGCTACACCTTC. The encoded protein is CASSQVGQGGGYTF.

The chain is built from TRBV9 and TRBJ1-2, with 7 bases lining up with TRBD1. The trim removed 4 bases at V and 6 bases at J, leaving 9 bases unmatched. CDR1 is SGDLS and CDR2 is YYNGEE in the germline V gene. The CDR3 has 14 residues. CDR3 nucleotides: TGTGCCAGCAGCACCGACAGGGTCCGGAATGGCTACACCTTC. Translation: CASSTDRVRNGYTF.